Below are 17 T cell receptor beta chains sequenced from a single sample in a study of shared clonotypes between healthy human individuals. CD8 cells classed as naive were CD45RO-negative and positively selected for CCR7, excluding terminally differentiated effector memory CD45RA+ cells. Sequencing was performed with immunoSEQ multiplex PCR; in TCRdb, only in-frame clones are kept and a portion is missing. The data show approximately 2,200,000 clones, just over 90% seen once. The specimen sequenced was naive CD8+ T cells from PBMCs. The receptors stem from a man between 18 and 35 years old in good health. Some clones in this sample may be carry-over from other donors' samples.

The chain carries TRBV19 and TRBJ2-1; D gene ambiguous. The CDR3 is 13 amino acids. V gave up 5 bases and J gave up 3 bases, with 8 bases separating them. Germline loops: CDR1 LNHDA, CDR2 SQIVND (reference sequence). The chain's CDR3 is CASSVRDYNEQFF. In nucleotides, the CDR3 is TGTGCCAGTAGTGTTAGGGACTACAATGAGCAGTTCTTC.

This chain uses TRBV2 with TRBJ2-2, with TRBD1 matching over 9 bases. Trimming cost V 6 bases and J 0 bases; bases outside gene matches: 2. CDR1 and CDR2 (germline): SNHLY, FYNNEI. This CDR3 region has 15 residues. This CDR3 reads CASSWTGANTGELFF. CDR3 nucleotide sequence: TGTGCCAGCAGCTGGACAGGGGCGAACACCGGGGAGCTGTTTTTT.

As concerns this clone: This same CDR3 is encoded by further DNA sequences in the sample. This sequence joins TRBV7-9 and TRBJ1-2; weak D call: TRBD1 (6 bases). The V gene's germline CDR1 is SEHNR and CDR2 FQNEAQ (reference sequence). Trimming cost V 0 bases and J 6 bases, with 11 bases left between them. The CDR3 is 14 amino acids. CDR3 sequence (DNA): TGTGCCAGCAGCTTAGCCGCAGGGGCGGATGGCTACACCTTC. The encoded protein is CASSLAAGADGYTF. Looking up the rest from reference TRBV7-9 and TRBJ1-2 gives the full variable domain: DTGVSQNPRHKITKRGQNVTFRCDPISEHNRLYWYRQTLGQGPEFLTYFQNEAQLEKSRLLSDRFSAERPKGSFSTLEIQRTEQGDSAMYLCASSLAAGADGYTFGSGTRLTVV.

The rearrangement links TRBV21-1 to TRBJ1-2. TRBV21-1 is a pseudogene locus. The length of the CDR3 is 18 residues. The CDR3, as DNA: TGTGCCAGCAGCAAAGGGAACCGGGACCACCTCTATCCCCATGGCTACACCTTC. It is translated as CASSKGNRDHLYPHGYTF.

The CDR3 loop is CASSPYNGTYNEQFF. As DNA, the CDR3 is TGCGCCAGCAGCCCCTATAACGGAACCTACAATGAGCAGTTCTTC. V usage is TRBV4-3 and J usage is TRBJ2-1; no reliable D call. V lost 4 bases and J lost 2, with 12 bases in between. This CDR3 spans 15 amino acids. Germline V gene data show CDR1 as LGHNA and CDR2 as YSLEER.

V gene TRBV10-1 combines with J gene TRBJ1-1, with no clear D. The germline V and J ends were trimmed by 4 bases and 1 base, with 7 bases remaining between them. Germline CDR1 reads WNHNN; CDR2 reads SYGVQD (reference sequence). This CDR3 region has 13 residues. CDR3 sequence: CASSVEANTEAFF. As DNA, the CDR3 is TGCGCCAGCAGTGTGGAGGCGAACACTGAAGCTTTCTTT.

This chain links TRBV28 with TRBJ2-3; 8 bases are a match to TRBD2. CDR3 length: 16 residues. V lost 2 bases, J lost 3 bases, and 7 bases stayed unmatched. The V gene's germline CDR1 is MDHEN and CDR2 SYDVKM. The CDR3 region has the DNA TGTGCCAGCAGTTTAGCCCAGCCGGGAGGGACAGATACGCAGTATTTT. Its protein product is CASSLAQPGGTDTQYF.

The genes are TRBV9 and TRBJ1-5; 8 bases line up with TRBD1. The CDR3 runs to 15 residues. With V trimmed by 4 bases and J by 1 base, 4 bases remained unmatched. Germline V CDR1 and CDR2: SGDLS, YYNGEE. CDR3 protein: CASSPTGESNQPQHF. The CDR3 coding sequence is TGTGCCAGCAGCCCGACAGGGGAGAGCAATCAGCCCCAGCATTTT.

Remarks on this clone: In the same sample, other DNA sequences code for this CDR3. The chain joins TRBV29-1 to TRBJ2-2, with D hard to call. The germline gives CDR1 SQVTM, CDR2 ANQGSEA. This CDR3 comprises 12 residues. V shed 4 bases and J shed 6 bases, with 9 bases lying between them. The CDR3 loop reads CSVVLGSGELFF. The CDR3, as DNA: TGCAGCGTTGTGTTAGGGTCCGGGGAGCTGTTTTTT.

This sequence joins TRBV28 and TRBJ1-1; 8 positions agree with TRBD1. Germline CDR1 MDHEN, CDR2 SYDVKM. V lost 6 bases to trimming and J lost 4 bases; unmatched junction nucleotides: 10. This CDR3 spans 15 amino acids. The CDR3 reads CASRTYRGGSTEAFF. Here the CDR3 DNA reads TGTGCCAGCAGAACCTACAGGGGGGGTAGCACTGAAGCTTTCTTT. The whole variable domain, filled in from reference TRBV28 and TRBJ1-1, reads DVKVTQSSRYLVKRTGEKVFLECVQDMDHENMFWYRQDPGLGLRLIYFSYDVKMKEKGDIPEGYSVSREKKERFSLILESASTNQTSMYLCASRTYRGGSTEAFFGQGTRLTVV.

The chain combines TRBV4-1 with TRBJ2-6; 7 bases are shared with TRBD1. V shed 3 bases, J shed 0 bases, and the junction held 2 bases outside the gene matches. The germline V gene encodes CDR1 MGHRA and CDR2 YSYEKL. The CDR3 sequence is 16 residues long. The DNA of the CDR3 is TGCGCCAGCAGCCAGGGACAGTCCTCTGGGGCCAACGTCCTGACTTTC. Amino acid sequence: CASSQGQSSGANVLTF.

The V call is TRBV9, the J call TRBJ2-7; D remains unclear. The CDR3 consists of 15 residues. The V and J ends lost 5 bases and 0 bases respectively, with 15 bases between them. Germline V lookup: CDR1 SGDLS, CDR2 YYNGEE. CDR3: CASSRASGSSYEQYF. The DNA of the CDR3 is TGTGCCAGCAGTCGCGCTTCGGGTAGCTCCTACGAGCAGTACTTC.

The gene calls are TRBV28 and TRBJ2-1; D is unresolved. From germline, CDR1 is MDHEN and CDR2 SYDVKM. V was trimmed by 7 bases and J by 0 bases, leaving 13 bases between them. The CDR3 is 15 residues long. CDR3 in amino acids: CASTPRQRSYNEQFF. For the CDR3, the DNA is TGTGCCAGCACACCCCGACAACGCTCCTACAATGAGCAGTTCTTC. Supplemented by reference TRBV28 and TRBJ2-1, the full variable domain reads DVKVTQSSRYLVKRTGEKVFLECVQDMDHENMFWYRQDPGLGLRLIYFSYDVKMKEKGDIPEGYSVSREKKERFSLILESASTNQTSMYLCASTPRQRSYNEQFFGPGTRLTVL.

This clone is a singleton in its sample. The chain has TRBV9 and TRBJ2-3, with D tentatively TRBD1 or TRBD2 (6 bases each). V dropped 0 bases and J dropped 5 bases, with 16 bases sitting between them. Germline assignment: CDR1 SGDLS and CDR2 YYNGEE. This CDR3 has 16 amino acids. The CDR3 DNA reads as TGTGCCAGCAGCGTAGCTACAGGGATGACTAGAGATACGCAGTATTTT. Encoded protein: CASSVATGMTRDTQYF.

The J gene is TRBJ2-3, the V gene TRBV9; D is unclear. Germline CDR1 reads SGDLS; CDR2 reads YYNGEE. With 4 bases removed from V and 5 bases from J, the gap between germline ends came to 14 bases. The CDR3 loop spans 14 amino acids. The CDR3 sequence is CASSPSVARDTQYF. The CDR3 coding sequence is TGTGCCAGCAGCCCCTCGGTGGCTCGAGATACGCAGTATTTT.

The CDR3 here is CASSLGGLGTEAFF. Written as DNA, the CDR3 is TGTGCCAGCAGTTTAGGGGGTTTGGGCACTGAAGCTTTCTTT. The chain recombines TRBV28 with TRBJ1-1, with a weak D call TRBD1 (5 bases). There are 14 residues in the CDR3. The germline V gene has CDR1 MDHEN and CDR2 SYDVKM. Trimming stripped 2 bases from V and 4 bases from J, with 11 bases between.

The CDR3 nucleotides read TGTGCCAGCAGTTACCCTGGACAGATCAACACTGAAGCTTTCTTT. This translates into CASSYPGQINTEAFF. V and J are TRBV28 and TRBJ1-1; a possible D gene is TRBD1 (6 bases). CDR1 and CDR2 (germline): MDHEN, SYDVKM. Trimming pared 4 bases from V and 2 bases from J, leaving 14 bases between. The CDR3 spans 15 residues.